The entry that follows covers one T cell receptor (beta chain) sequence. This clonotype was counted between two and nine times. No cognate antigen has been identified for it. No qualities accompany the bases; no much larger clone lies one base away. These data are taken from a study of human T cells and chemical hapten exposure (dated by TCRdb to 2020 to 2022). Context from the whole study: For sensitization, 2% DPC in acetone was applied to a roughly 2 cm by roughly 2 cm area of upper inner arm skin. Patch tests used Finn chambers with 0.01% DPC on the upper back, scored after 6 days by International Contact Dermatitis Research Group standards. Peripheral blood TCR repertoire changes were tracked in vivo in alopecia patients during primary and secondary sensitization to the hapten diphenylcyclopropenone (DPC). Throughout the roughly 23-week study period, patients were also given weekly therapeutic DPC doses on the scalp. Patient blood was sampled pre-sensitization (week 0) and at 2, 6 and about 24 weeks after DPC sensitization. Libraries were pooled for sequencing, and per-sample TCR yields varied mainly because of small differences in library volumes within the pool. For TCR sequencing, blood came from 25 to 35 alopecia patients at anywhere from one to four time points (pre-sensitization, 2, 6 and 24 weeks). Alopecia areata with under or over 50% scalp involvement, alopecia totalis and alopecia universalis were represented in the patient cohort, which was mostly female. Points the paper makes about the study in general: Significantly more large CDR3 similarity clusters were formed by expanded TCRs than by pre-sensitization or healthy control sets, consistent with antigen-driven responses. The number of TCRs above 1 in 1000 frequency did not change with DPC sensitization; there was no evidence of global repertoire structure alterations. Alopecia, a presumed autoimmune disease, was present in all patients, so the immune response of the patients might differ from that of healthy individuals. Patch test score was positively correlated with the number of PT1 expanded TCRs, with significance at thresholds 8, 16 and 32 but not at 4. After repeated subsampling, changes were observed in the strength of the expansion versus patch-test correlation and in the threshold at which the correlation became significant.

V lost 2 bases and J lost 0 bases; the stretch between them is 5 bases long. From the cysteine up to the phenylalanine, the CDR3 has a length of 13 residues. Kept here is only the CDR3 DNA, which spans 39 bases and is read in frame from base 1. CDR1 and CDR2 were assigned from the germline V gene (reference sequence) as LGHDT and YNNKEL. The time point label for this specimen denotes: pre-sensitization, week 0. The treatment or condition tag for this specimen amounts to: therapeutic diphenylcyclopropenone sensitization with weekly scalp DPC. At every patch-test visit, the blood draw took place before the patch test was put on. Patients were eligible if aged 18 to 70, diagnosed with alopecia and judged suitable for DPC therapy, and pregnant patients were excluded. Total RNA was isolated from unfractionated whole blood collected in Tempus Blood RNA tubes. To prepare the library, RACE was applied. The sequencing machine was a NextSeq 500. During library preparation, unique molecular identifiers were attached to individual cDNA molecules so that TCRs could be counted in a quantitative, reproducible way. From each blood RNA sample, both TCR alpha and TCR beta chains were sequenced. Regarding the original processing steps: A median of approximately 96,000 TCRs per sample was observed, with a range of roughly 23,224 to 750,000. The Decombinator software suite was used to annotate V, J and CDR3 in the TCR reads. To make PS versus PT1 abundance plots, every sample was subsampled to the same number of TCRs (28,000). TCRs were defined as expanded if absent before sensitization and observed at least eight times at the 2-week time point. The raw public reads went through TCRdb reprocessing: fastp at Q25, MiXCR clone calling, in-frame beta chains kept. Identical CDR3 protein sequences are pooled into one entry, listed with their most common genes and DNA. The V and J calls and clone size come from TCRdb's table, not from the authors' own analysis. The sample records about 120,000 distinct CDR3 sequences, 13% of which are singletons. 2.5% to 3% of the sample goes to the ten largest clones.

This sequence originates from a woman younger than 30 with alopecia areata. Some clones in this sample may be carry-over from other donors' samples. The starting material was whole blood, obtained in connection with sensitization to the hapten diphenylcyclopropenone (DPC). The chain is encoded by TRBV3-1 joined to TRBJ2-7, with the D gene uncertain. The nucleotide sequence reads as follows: TGTGCCAGCAGCCAATCCCCCTCCTACGAGCAGTACTTC. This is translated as CASSQSPSYEQYF.